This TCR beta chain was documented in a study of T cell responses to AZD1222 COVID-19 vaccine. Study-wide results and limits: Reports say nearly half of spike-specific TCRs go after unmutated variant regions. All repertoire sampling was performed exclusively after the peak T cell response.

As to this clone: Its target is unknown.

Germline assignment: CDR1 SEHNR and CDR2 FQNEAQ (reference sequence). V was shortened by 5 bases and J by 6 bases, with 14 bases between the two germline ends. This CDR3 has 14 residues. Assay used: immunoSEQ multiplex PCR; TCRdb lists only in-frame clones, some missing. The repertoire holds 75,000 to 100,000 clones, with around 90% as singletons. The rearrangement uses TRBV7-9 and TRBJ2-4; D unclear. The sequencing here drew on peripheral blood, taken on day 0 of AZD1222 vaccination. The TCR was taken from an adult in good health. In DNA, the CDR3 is TGTGCCAGCAGCACCGGATGGGGTCTAAACATTCAGTACTTC. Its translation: CASSTGWGLNIQYF.